What follows are 10 T cell receptor beta chains derived from one specimen sequenced in a study of vaccination effects on CD4 cells after COVID-19. Sequencing was preceded by expansion of antigen-specific CD4+ T cells with viral peptide pools in the ViraFEST assay. The culture ran for roughly ten days, and then CD4+ T cells were isolated. Participants completed two doses of the BNT162b2 or mRNA-1273 vaccine. No antigens are known for them. Here immunoSEQ multiplex PCR was the method, and the copy in TCRdb shows in-frame clones only, minus some. Of tens of thousands of clones listed, 80% are singletons. Source: CD4+ T cells from PBMCs cultured with SARS-CoV-2 spike peptides, taken after COVID-19 vaccination. The source of these receptors is a human donor who received a COVID-19 vaccine. Some clones in this sample may be carry-over from other donors' samples.

This clone is classed as medium-sized. The chain links TRBV2 to TRBJ2-7; 12 nucleotides agree with TRBD2. The germline gives CDR1 SNHLY, CDR2 FYNNEI. This CDR3 is 17 amino acids long. J was trimmed by 0 bases and V by 4 bases; bases with no gene match: 7. For the CDR3, the DNA is TGTGCCAGCAGTGGACTAGCGGGGGCCTTAAGCTCCTACGAGCAGTACGTC. Its protein product is CASSGLAGALSSYEQYV.

The chain uses TRBV10-3 and TRBJ1-5, with D possibly TRBD1 on 5 matching bases. V lost 6 bases, J lost 5 bases, and 14 bases lay in between. CDR3 length: 14 residues. The germline V gene has CDR1 ENHRY and CDR2 SYGVKD. The CDR3 nucleotides read TGTGCCATCAGCGGGGCCATGCGGGATCAGCCCCAGCATTTT. It encodes CAISGAMRDQPQHF.

The gene calls are TRBV9 and TRBJ1-2; TRBD1 agrees at 8 bases. This CDR3 contains 15 residues. Germline CDR1 and CDR2: SGDLS and YYNGEE. V was pared by 3 bases and J by 7 bases, with 11 bases of the junction left unmatched. The CDR3 DNA reads TGTGCCAGCAGCGCCCTAGGACAGGGAGCTTCTGGCTACACCTTC. It codes for CASSALGQGASGYTF. The variable domain in full, with the rest retrieved from reference TRBV9 and TRBJ1-2, is DSGVTQTPKHLITATGQRVTLRCSPRSGDLSVYWYQQSLDQGLQFLIQYYNGEERAKGNILERFSAQQFPDLHSELNLSSLELGDSALYFCASSALGQGASGYTFGSGTRLTVV.

The chain recombines TRBV7-2 with TRBJ1-4, with TRBD1 matching 7 bases. The CDR3 consists of 15 residues. Germline CDR1 SGHTA, CDR2 FQGNSA. The trim removed 4 bases at V and 7 bases at J, leaving 9 bases unmatched. Here the CDR3 DNA reads TGTGCCAGCAGCTCTGGTAGCCCAGGGGGTGAAAAACTGTTTTTT. Its protein product is CASSSGSPGGEKLFF.

The rearrangement links TRBV3-1 (or the pseudogene TRBV3-2) to TRBJ2-5; 12 bases are shared with TRBD2. The J segment lost 2 bases and the V segment lost 4 bases, leaving 8 bases of the junction unmatched. CDR1 LGHDT and CDR2 YNNKEL come from the germline V gene (reference sequence). The length of the CDR3 is 17 residues. The CDR3 nucleotides read TGTGCCAGCAGCCTCCCCAGACTAGCGGGGGTTCAAGAGACCCAGTACTTC. Translating gives CASSLPRLAGVQETQYF.

There are a few counts of this clone. The chain is built from TRBV6-1 and TRBJ2-1; 14 nucleotides match TRBD2. The CDR3 length is 16 residues. J gave up 9 bases and V 4 bases, and 8 bases lay outside the gene matches. Per germline, CDR1 MNHNS and CDR2 SASEGT. Here the CDR3 DNA reads TGTGCCAGCAGTGGGACTAGCGGGGGGTCGCACGGTGAGCAGTTCTTC. Its translation is CASSGTSGGSHGEQFF.

The chain has TRBV6-5 and TRBJ2-2; maybe TRBD1 (6 bases). CDR3 size: 16 residues. The germline CDR1 and CDR2 sequences are MNHEY and SVGAGI. V lost 2 bases to trimming and J lost 1 base, with 11 bases between them. CDR3 in amino acids: CASSYGGGMNTGELFF. Here the CDR3 DNA reads TGTGCCAGCAGTTACGGTGGGGGCATGAACACCGGGGAGCTGTTTTTT.

The chain employs TRBV2 and TRBJ2-1, with a weak D call TRBD2 (5 bases). This CDR3 contains 15 residues. Germline V gene data show CDR1 as SNHLY and CDR2 as FYNNEI. Trimming took off 8 bases at V and 0 bases at J, with 14 bases between the two ends. CDR3: CASGTGAVSYNEQFF. CDR3 coding DNA: TGTGCCAGCGGAACCGGAGCGGTCTCCTACAATGAGCAGTTCTTC.

V and J are TRBV6-1 and TRBJ2-7; D uncertain. CDR3 length: 15 amino acids. Trimming left V 3 bases short and J 0 bases short, with 12 bases between. Germline V gene data show CDR1 as MNHNS and CDR2 as SASEGT. The CDR3 reads CASSDRFIPSYEQYV. CDR3 bases: TGTGCCAGCAGTGACAGGTTCATCCCCTCCTACGAGCAGTACGTC.

The V call is TRBV2, the J call TRBJ1-1; D gene unclear. V was shortened by 4 bases and J by 3 bases, with 18 bases between the two germline ends. The CDR3 length is 16 residues. Germline CDR1 and CDR2: SNHLY and FYNNEI. The CDR3 reads CASSAHVSASYTEAFF. The CDR3 DNA sequence: TGTGCCAGCAGTGCTCATGTCTCAGCTTCCTACACTGAAGCTTTCTTT.